A single sample is the source of the 23 T cell receptor beta chains below, sequenced in a study of shared clonotypes between healthy human individuals. The method was immunoSEQ multiplex PCR; TCRdb's version includes in-frame clones alone and lacks a portion of them. The sample lists millions of clones; 85% to 95% were seen once. What was sequenced was naive CD4+ T cells from PBMCs. The sample's subset: CD45RA+ positively selected. These TCRs come from a young man in good health. Some clones in this sample may be carry-over from other donors' samples.

CDR3 nucleotide sequence: TGCAGCGTCGTTGGGGGGGGCAATGAGCAGTTCTTC. As protein: CSVVGGGNEQFF. The rearrangement links TRBV29-1 to TRBJ2-1; 7 bases fit TRBD2. Germline V gives CDR1 SQVTM, CDR2 ANQGSEA. This CDR3 has 12 amino acids. V shed 6 bases and J 6 bases; nucleotides not matched to a gene: 5.

The rearrangement joins TRBV5-1 to TRBJ2-1, with 8 bases that match TRBD2. CDR1 and CDR2 from the germline V gene are SGHRS and YFSETQ. The CDR3 has 15 residues. V trimming: 5 bases; J trimming: 5 bases; junction bases outside the gene matches: 9. The CDR3 DNA follows: TGCGCCAGCAGTCTCGGGAGGGCCAAGAACAATGAGCAGTTCTTC. Its protein is CASSLGRAKNNEQFF.

The rearrangement uses TRBV2 and TRBJ2-3; 13 bases are a match to TRBD2. The germline V gene encodes CDR1 SNHLY and CDR2 FYNNEI. CDR3 length: 14 residues. Unmatched junction bases numbered 2, after V lost 7 bases and J lost 4 bases. The CDR3 nucleotides read TGTGCCAGCATAACTAGCGGGAGGGCAGATACGCAGTATTTT. Protein: CASITSGRADTQYF.

The gene calls are TRBV6-1 and TRBJ1-2, with 9 bases that match TRBD1. The CDR3 extends over 14 amino acids. Germline values: CDR1 MNHNS, CDR2 SASEGT. V trimming: 6 bases; J trimming: 4 bases; junction bases outside the gene matches: 6. CDR3 residues: CASRGGTGLYGYTF. The DNA of the CDR3 is TGTGCCAGCAGGGGCGGGACAGGGCTCTATGGCTACACCTTC.

The chain uses TRBV18 and TRBJ2-2, with TRBD1 matching 7 bases. Trimming removed 3 bases from V and 3 bases from J; junction bases left unmatched: 7. The CDR3 sequence is 16 residues long. Germline values: CDR1 KGHSH, CDR2 LQKENI. The CDR3: CASSPVQGRDTGELFF. CDR3 DNA: TGTGCCAGCTCACCGGTACAGGGGCGGGACACCGGGGAGCTGTTTTTT.

The chain recombines TRBV7-3 with TRBJ1-1; D remains ambiguous. Germline V gives CDR1 SGHTA, CDR2 FQGTGA. V was shortened by 0 bases and J by 2 bases, with 10 bases between the two germline ends. There are 15 residues in the CDR3. In DNA, the CDR3 is TGTGCCAGCAGCTTAACCGTCGGCTTCAACACTGAAGCTTTCTTT. The encoded protein is CASSLTVGFNTEAFF. Using reference TRBV7-3 and TRBJ1-1 for the parts outside the CDR3, the full variable domain is GAGVSQTPSNKVTEKGKYVELRCDPISGHTALYWYRQSLGQGPEFLIYFQGTGAADDSGLPNDRFFAVRPEGSVSTLKIQRTERGDSAVYLCASSLTVGFNTEAFFGQGTRLTVV.

V usage is TRBV2 and J usage is TRBJ1-1; the match to TRBD1 covers 7 bases. The length of the CDR3 is 14 residues. V trimming: 8 bases; J trimming: 4 bases; junction bases outside the gene matches: 10. Germline V gives CDR1 SNHLY, CDR2 FYNNEI. DNA of the CDR3: TGTGCCAGCGCCCGAGACAGGGTAAGCACTGAAGCTTTCTTT. It encodes CASARDRVSTEAFF.

This clone has a single count. One junction end does not reproduce the germline sequence, and a read error may be involved. The genes are TRBV7-3 and TRBJ2-3, with 8 positions matching TRBD2. The length of the CDR3 is 15 residues. Germline V gene lookup returns CDR1 SGHTA and CDR2 FQGTGA. The CDR3 sequence is CASSFSSNLVAGWHF. CDR3 DNA sequence: TGTGCCAGCAGCTTCTCCTCAAATTTAGTAGCGGGATGGCATTTT.

The rearrangement links TRBV5-6 to TRBJ2-1; 8 bases are a match to TRBD2. Trimming cost V 2 bases and J 10 bases; bases outside gene matches: 8. The CDR3 totals 14 residues. Germline V gene lookup returns CDR1 SGHDT and CDR2 YYEEEE. The CDR3 protein is CASSFGTRGLEQFF. For the CDR3, the DNA is TGTGCCAGCAGCTTCGGGACTAGAGGGTTAGAGCAGTTCTTC.

The V gene is TRBV28, the J gene TRBJ1-5; D uncertain. The CDR3 has 18 residues. The V gene's germline CDR1 is MDHEN and CDR2 SYDVKM. V was pared by 7 bases and J by 0 bases, with 22 bases between. The CDR3 region is CASTTFEWRAPSNQPQHF. CDR3 nucleotides: TGTGCCAGCACCACGTTCGAGTGGAGAGCCCCTAGCAATCAGCCCCAGCATTTT.

The chain recombines TRBV6-5 with TRBJ2-7; D is undetermined. Germline CDR1 and CDR2: MNHEY and SVGAGI. Trimming cost V 5 bases and J 2 bases, with 13 bases left between them. This CDR3 region has 14 residues. This CDR3 reads CASSKASKPYEQYF. In nucleotides, the CDR3 is TGTGCCAGCAGTAAGGCGTCAAAACCCTACGAGCAGTACTTC.

Worth noting for this clone: This same CDR3 is encoded by further DNA sequences in the sample. This sequence joins TRBV9 and TRBJ2-3; tentative D call: TRBD1 (5 bases). The CDR3 contains 14 residues. Germline CDR1 and CDR2: SGDLS and YYNGEE. Between the trimmed V and J ends, which lost 0 bases and 1 base, there was a span of 6 bases. CDR3 nucleotides: TGTGCCAGCAGCGTAGCCAGGGGCACAGATACGCAGTATTTT. Its translation: CASSVARGTDTQYF.

The CDR3 sequence: CSVALAGGPGEQYF. For the CDR3, the DNA is TGCAGCGTGGCCCTAGCGGGAGGGCCGGGCGAGCAGTACTTC. This sequence joins TRBV29-1 and TRBJ2-7, with 12 positions matching TRBD2. This CDR3 has 14 residues. J gave up 6 bases and V 6 bases, and 9 bases lay outside the gene matches. Looked up from germline, CDR1 is SQVTM and CDR2 is ANQGSEA.

J is TRBJ2-5 and V is TRBV6-5; 8 nucleotides agree with TRBD1. This CDR3 has 15 residues. V shed 5 bases, J shed 4 bases, and the junction held 9 bases outside the gene matches. Germline V CDR1 and CDR2: MNHEY, SVGAGI. CDR3 nucleotides: TGTGCCAGCAGTGCCGGACAGGGCACGGTAGAGACCCAGTACTTC. Residues: CASSAGQGTVETQYF.

This chain links TRBV5-1 with TRBJ2-2; 9 positions agree with TRBD1. CDR3 size: 14 residues. The germline V gene encodes CDR1 SGHRS and CDR2 YFSETQ. The V gene end was trimmed by 6 bases and the J gene end by 1 base; junction bases not matched to a gene: 1. The CDR3 here is CASMTGGNTGELFF. Written as DNA, the CDR3 is TGCGCCAGCATGACAGGGGGGAACACCGGGGAGCTGTTTTTT.

This chain uses TRBV7-6 with TRBJ2-1, with no clear D. Germline lookup yields CDR1 SGHVS and CDR2 FNYEAQ. The germline V and J ends were trimmed by 2 bases and 4 bases, with 9 bases remaining between them. The CDR3 covers 14 residues. CDR3 loop: CASSLNVPYNEQFF. In DNA, the CDR3 is TGTGCCAGCAGCTTAAATGTTCCGTACAATGAGCAGTTCTTC.

This clone was counted once. The CDR3 protein is CASSPPLGTGIVAGNYNEQFF. In DNA form, the CDR3 reads TGTGCCAGCTCGCCTCCCCTCGGGACAGGAATAGTAGCGGGAAATTACAATGAGCAGTTCTTC. The J gene is TRBJ2-1, the V gene TRBV18; tentatively, D is TRBD1 or TRBD2 (8 bases each). The CDR3 length is 21 residues. Germline V gene data show CDR1 as KGHSH and CDR2 as LQKENI. V lost 6 bases, J lost 4 bases, and 34 bases lay in between.

This chain connects TRBV5-1 to TRBJ1-2; D gene ambiguous. The CDR3 is 12 residues long. The V and J ends lost 4 bases and 4 bases respectively, with 8 bases between them. In germline, CDR1 is SGHRS, CDR2 YFSETQ. In DNA form, the CDR3 reads TGCGCCAGCAGCCAGGATGTCTATGGCTACACCTTC. It yields the protein CASSQDVYGYTF.

Here the CDR3 DNA reads TGTGCCAGCAGCCATTGGACAGCCATGAACACTGAAGCTTTCTTT. It yields the protein CASSHWTAMNTEAFF. J is TRBJ1-1 and V is TRBV5-8; maybe TRBD1 (6 bases). In germline, CDR1 is SGHTS, CDR2 YDEGEE. The V end was cut by 4 bases, the J end by 0 bases, with 13 bases between. The CDR3 has 15 amino acids.

The J gene is TRBJ1-1, the V gene TRBV4-1; D call uncertain. Germline values: CDR1 MGHRA, CDR2 YSYEKL. The CDR3 has 14 residues. The V end lost 1 base, the J end lost 4 bases, and 10 bases lay between the germline ends. The CDR3 coding sequence is TGCGCCAGCAGCCAAGCCCCAGGAGGCACTGAAGCTTTCTTT. This encodes CASSQAPGGTEAFF.

The rearrangement links TRBV28 to TRBJ1-3; 8 bases are a match to TRBD1. V lost 2 bases, J lost 4 bases, and 4 bases stayed unmatched. Per germline, CDR1 MDHEN and CDR2 SYDVKM. The CDR3 length is 15 residues. CDR3: CASSLNTGGGNTIYF. The CDR3 DNA is TGTGCCAGCAGTTTAAATACAGGGGGAGGAAACACCATATATTTT.

This sequence joins TRBV4-1 and TRBJ1-2; 8 positions agree with TRBD1. The ends lost 2 bases at V and 8 bases at J; junction bases unmatched: 13. The length of the CDR3 is 16 residues. The germline V gene encodes CDR1 MGHRA and CDR2 YSYEKL. The CDR3 protein is CASSQRRDRTSGGYTF. CDR3 in DNA: TGCGCCAGCAGCCAAAGACGGGACAGGACCTCGGGAGGCTACACCTTC.

The V gene is TRBV7-3, the J gene TRBJ1-2; D is unclear. Germline V gene sequence: CDR1 SGHTA, CDR2 FQGTGA. The CDR3 length is 17 residues. V was shortened by 5 bases and J by 5 bases, with 24 bases between the two germline ends. The CDR3 reads CASSRLGSGIPPYGYTF. CDR3 coding DNA: TGTGCCAGCAGCCGGTTGGGGTCGGGGATCCCCCCTTATGGCTACACCTTC.